Below are 11 T cell receptor beta chains sequenced from a single sample in a study of blood T cells in healthy people across ages. Through a sample-barcoded 5' primer and a J-beta primer mix, a second PCR was run for 7 to 11 cycles. TCRdb re-called the 5' RACE reads through MiXCR, storing one row per CDR3 protein. The data show roughly 800,000 distinct CDR3 sequences, 58% seen once. Material for sequencing was blood. The receptors stem from a man in his thirties or forties in good health.

Only one count was recorded for this clonotype. The CDR3 reads CASGISSYNSPLHF. The DNA for the CDR3 is TGTGCCAGCGGAATAAGCTCCTATAATTCACCCCTCCACTTT. The chain employs TRBV12-3 or TRBV12-4 and TRBJ1-6; D is ambiguous. Trimming removed 8 bases at V and 0 bases at J, with 8 bases between. CDR3 length equals 14 residues.

The J gene is TRBJ2-3, the V gene TRBV7-2, with D perhaps matching TRBD2 (5 bases). V lost 1 base, J lost 9 bases, and 17 bases lay in between. The CDR3 length is 15 residues. Germline V gene data show CDR1 as SGHTA and CDR2 as FQGNSA. CDR3 DNA: TGTGCCAGCAGCTTAGAAGTCGCGGGTCCTTTGACGCAGTATTTT. This sequence encodes CASSLEVAGPLTQYF.

This clonotype was recorded once. The chain couples TRBV29-1 to TRBJ1-5; D remains ambiguous. The length of the CDR3 is 13 residues. CDR1 is SQVTM and CDR2 is ANQGSEA in the germline V gene. CDR3 sequence (DNA): TGCGGCACCAAGGAGGGAAGCAATCAGCCCCAGCATTTT. Its protein is CGTKEGSNQPQHF.

This chain uses TRBV7-9 with TRBJ1-4; D is possibly TRBD1 (6 bases). The V gene's germline CDR1 is SEHNR and CDR2 FQNEAQ (reference sequence). The V end lost 5 bases, the J end lost 8 bases, and 21 bases lay between the germline ends. The CDR3 totals 16 residues. DNA for the CDR3: TGTGCCAGCAGCCCACGCGGGGGGGCAGGCGGGGAAAAACTGTTTTTT. This codes for CASSPRGGAGGEKLFF.

The table lists this clonotype with a few counts. Possible read error: a much larger clone is one base away. The chain employs TRBV11-3 and TRBJ2-1; unclear D gene. Germline V gives CDR1 SGHNT, CDR2 YENEEA. The CDR3 has 14 residues. The CDR3 nucleotides read TGTGCCAGCAGCGTAGATGCCAGGTTGGATGAGCAGTTCTTC. This gives the protein CASSVDARLDEQFF. The whole variable domain, remainder taken from reference TRBV11-3 and TRBJ2-1, is EAGVVQSPRYKIIEKKQPVAFWCNPISGHNTLYWYLQNLGQGPELLIRYENEEAVDDSQLPKDRFSAERLKGVDSTLKIQPAELGDSAVYLCASSVDARLDEQFFGPGTRLTVL.

J is TRBJ2-1 and V is TRBV20-1; 10 bases agree with TRBD2. From germline, CDR1 is DFQATT and CDR2 SNEGSKA (reference sequence). Trimming took 5 bases from V and 3 from J; bases not matched to a gene: 4. The CDR3 consists of 14 residues. This chain's CDR3 is CSAPSGGDYNEQFF. DNA for the CDR3: TGCAGTGCTCCCAGCGGGGGGGACTACAATGAGCAGTTCTTC.

The chain carries TRBV20-1 and TRBJ2-3, with unresolved D. Trimming took off 0 bases at V and 2 bases at J, with 9 bases between the two ends. The CDR3 spans 14 residues. Germline CDR1 is DFQATT and CDR2 is SNEGSKA (reference sequence). This CDR3 reads CSAREWLYTDTQYF. CDR3 bases: TGCAGTGCTAGAGAATGGTTGTACACAGATACGCAGTATTTT.

The chain has TRBV28 and TRBJ2-7, with TRBD2 matching 11 bases. Near its end, the DNA agrees better with TRBJ2-5, so the J call may be wrong. Germline V gives CDR1 MDHEN, CDR2 SYDVKM. The CDR3 extends over 17 amino acids. The CDR3 loop is CARPGTSGLQESETQYF. For the CDR3, the DNA is TGTGCCAGACCCGGGACTAGCGGACTCCAGGAATCAGAGACCCAGTACTTC.

The chain combines TRBV3-1 with TRBJ1-2; a weak D match, TRBD1 (5 bases). The length of the CDR3 is 15 residues. V lost 0 bases and J 3 bases, leaving 11 bases between the germline ends. Germline-derived CDR1 and CDR2 are LGHDT and YNNKEL (reference sequence). The CDR3 DNA follows: TGTGCCAGCAGCCAAGAGGCAGGGTATGACTATGGCTACACCTTC. Translated, it gives CASSQEAGYDYGYTF.

This clonotype was seen just once. V and J are TRBV12-3 or TRBV12-4 and TRBJ2-7; 7 nucleotides match TRBD2. The CDR3 sequence is 13 residues long. After removal of 6 bases from V and 6 bases from J, the junction contained 8 bases not matched to a gene. CDR3 coding DNA: TGTGCCAGCAGCTCTGGCGGACTAGGCGAGCAGTACTTC. Translated: CASSSGGLGEQYF.

This clonotype was found once. One junction end disagrees with the germline gene, perhaps due to a read error. The rearrangement links TRBV24-1 to TRBJ2-6; 9 bases match TRBD1. Germline lookup yields CDR1 KGHDR and CDR2 SFDVKD. There are 21 residues in the CDR3. The CDR3 protein is CAISDAGSRDRAWSGANVLTF. In nucleotides, the CDR3 is TGTGCCATCAGTGACGCAGGGTCCCGGGACAGGGCATGGTCTGGGGCCAACGTCCTGACTTTC.